This T cell receptor beta chain was identified during a study of sequential checkpoint blockade in melanoma. The table came from immunoSEQ multiplex PCR; TCRdb's copy has only in-frame clones and leaves some out. The sample comprises over 25,000 clones, around three quarters of which are singletons, and about an eighth rests with the top ten. The sample's treatment: randomized to nivolumab then ipilimumab (arm A) or the reverse (arm B). From thawed PBMCs, live CD3+CD8+ cells negative for CD19 and CD56 were sorted. This clonotype was obtained from a human donor with melanoma. The sample here was CD8+ T cells sorted from blood (inferred from file names), taken from a patient given nivolumab and ipilimumab in sequence.

This chain's CDR3 is CSVPWTGGTEAFF. The CDR3 nucleotides are TGCAGCGTTCCCTGGACAGGGGGCACTGAAGCTTTCTTT. V is TRBV29-1 and J is TRBJ1-1, with 10 bases fitting TRBD1. V lost 5 bases to trimming and J lost 4 bases; unmatched junction nucleotides: 4. The germline gives CDR1 SQVTM, CDR2 ANQGSEA. The CDR3 consists of 13 residues.